The clone carrying this T cell receptor (beta chain) was recorded many times. Antigen unknown. This entry comes from a study of blood T cells in healthy people across ages. The CDR3 is made up of 15 amino acids. V shed 6 bases and J shed 6 bases, with 21 bases lying between them. Germline CDR1 reads DFQATT; CDR2 reads SNEGSKA (reference sequence). Each sample gave at least 6 million isolated PBMCs. Findings and limits, study-wide: Bulk PBMC profiling left naive and antigen-experienced comparisons inconclusive.

The use of a sample-barcoded 5' primer and a J-beta primer mix characterized a second PCR of roughly 6 to 11 cycles. Each cDNA molecule was tagged by a template-switch adaptor that had 12 random nucleotides. MiXCR was run by TCRdb on the 5' RACE reads, yielding one entry per CDR3 protein. The table has about 670,000 distinct CDR3 sequences, 40% to 45% seen once. The clonotype comes from a man older than 75 in good health. Sequencing input: blood. This rearrangement joins TRBV20-1 to TRBJ2-1; the D gene is possibly TRBD2 (6 bases). The CDR3 loop reads CSADLSNRGTNEQFF. The CDR3 DNA follows: TGCAGTGCCGACCTCAGTAACCGGGGGACCAATGAGCAGTTCTTC.